Following are 5 T cell receptor beta chains from one sample sequenced in a study of blood T cell repertoires in COVID-19. The table came from immunoSEQ multiplex PCR; TCRdb's copy has only in-frame clones and leaves some out. The repertoire consists of over 250,000 clones, with approximately 88% occurring once and the leading ten covering around 2.1%. Sequencing was done on a sample of peripheral blood. Every receptor here comes from a man in his fifties or sixties with acute or convalescent COVID-19.

The rearrangement joins TRBV2 to TRBJ1-2; 11 bases match TRBD1. Germline V gene sequence: CDR1 SNHLY, CDR2 FYNNEI. Trimming cost V 6 bases and J 4 bases; bases outside gene matches: 10. The CDR3 runs 16 residues. The CDR3 spells CASSPGTGGLLYGYTF. CDR3 DNA: TGTGCCAGCAGCCCCGGGACAGGGGGTTTGCTCTATGGCTACACCTTC.

This sequence joins TRBV6-1 and TRBJ1-4; 7 positions agree with TRBD1. The CDR3 spans 18 residues. In germline, CDR1 is MNHNS, CDR2 SASEGT. J lost 1 base, V lost 2 bases, and 10 bases had no gene match. CDR3: CASSESSRRQGTNEKLFF. The CDR3 DNA reads TGTGCCAGCAGTGAAAGCTCCCGTAGACAGGGAACTAATGAAAAACTGTTTTTT.

The chain combines TRBV19 with TRBJ2-7; tentative D call: TRBD1 (5 bases). Germline CDR1 LNHDA, CDR2 SQIVND (reference sequence). Trimming pared 1 base from V and 2 bases from J, leaving 12 bases between. The CDR3 consists of 15 residues. DNA for the CDR3: TGTGCCAGTAGTATAGGGGCAGGGAATACCTACGAGCAGTACTTC. Residues: CASSIGAGNTYEQYF. The variable domain in full, completed from reference TRBV19 and TRBJ2-7, reads DGGITQSPKYLFRKEGQNVTLSCEQNLNHDAMYWYRQDPGQGLRLIYYSQIVNDFQKGDIAEGYSVSREKKESFPLTVTSAQKNPTAFYLCASSIGAGNTYEQYFGPGTRLTVT.

The chain links TRBV19 to TRBJ1-1; the D is unclear. CDR3 length: 14 residues. Germline CDR1 reads LNHDA; CDR2 reads SQIVND (reference sequence). Trimming shortened V by 2 bases and J by 4 bases, and 11 bases separated the two germline ends. The CDR3 DNA follows: TGTGCCAGTAGTATATCGGCGGGAGTCACTGAAGCTTTCTTT. Its protein product is CASSISAGVTEAFF.

V is TRBV19 and J is TRBJ1-3, with 7 bases fitting TRBD1. V lost 5 bases to trimming and J lost 0 bases; unmatched junction nucleotides: 16. CDR1 LNHDA and CDR2 SQIVND come from the germline V gene (reference sequence). This CDR3 is 19 amino acids long. Here the CDR3 DNA reads TGTGCCAGTAGTGGCCGTGGGTCTCCGGGACAGCGCTCTGGAAACACCATATATTTT. This translates into CASSGRGSPGQRSGNTIYF.